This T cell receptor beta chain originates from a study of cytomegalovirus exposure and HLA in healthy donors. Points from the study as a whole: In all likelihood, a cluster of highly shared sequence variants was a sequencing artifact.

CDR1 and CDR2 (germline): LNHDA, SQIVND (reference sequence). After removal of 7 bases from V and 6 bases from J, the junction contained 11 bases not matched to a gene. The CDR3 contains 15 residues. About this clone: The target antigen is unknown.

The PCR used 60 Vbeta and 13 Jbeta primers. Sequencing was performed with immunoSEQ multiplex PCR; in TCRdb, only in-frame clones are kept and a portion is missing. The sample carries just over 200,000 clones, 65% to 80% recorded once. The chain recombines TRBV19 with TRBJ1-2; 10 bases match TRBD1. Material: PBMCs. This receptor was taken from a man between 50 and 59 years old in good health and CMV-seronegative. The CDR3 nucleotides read TGTGCCAGTACCTTTCCTCCGGGACAGGGGAATGGCTACACCTTC. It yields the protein CASTFPPGQGNGYTF.